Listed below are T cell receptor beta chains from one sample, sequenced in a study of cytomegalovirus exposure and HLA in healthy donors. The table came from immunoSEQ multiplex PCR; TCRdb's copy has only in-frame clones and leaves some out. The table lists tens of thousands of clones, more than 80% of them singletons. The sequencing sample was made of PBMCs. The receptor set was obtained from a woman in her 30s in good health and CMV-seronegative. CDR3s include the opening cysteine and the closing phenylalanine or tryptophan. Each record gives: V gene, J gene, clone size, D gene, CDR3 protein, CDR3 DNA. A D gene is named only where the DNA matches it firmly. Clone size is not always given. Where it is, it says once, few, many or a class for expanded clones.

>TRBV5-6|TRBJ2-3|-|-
CASSLDFRADTQYF
TGTGCCAGCAGCTTGGATTTCAGGGCGGATACGCAGTATTTT
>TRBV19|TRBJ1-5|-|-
CASSVTASNQPQHF
TGTGCCAGTAGTGTCACAGCTAGCAATCAGCCCCAGCATTTT
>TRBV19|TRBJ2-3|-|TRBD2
CASKSLGTSGRTDTQYF
TGTGCCAGTAAAAGCCTCGGGACTAGCGGGAGGACAGATACGCAGTATTTT
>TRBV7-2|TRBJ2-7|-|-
CASSSDSLVPYEQYF
TGTGCCAGCAGTTCGGACAGCCTAGTTCCCTACGAGCAGTACTTC
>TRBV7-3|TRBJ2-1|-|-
CASSLAGGTYNEQFF
TGTGCCAGCAGCCTGGCCGGGGGTACTTACAATGAGCAGTTCTTC
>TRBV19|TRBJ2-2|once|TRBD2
CASSVSGAGVGELFF
TGTGCCAGTAGTGTCAGCGGGGCCGGAGTCGGGGAGCTGTTTTTT
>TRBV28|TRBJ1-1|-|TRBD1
CASNRQGVTEAFF
TGTGCCAGCAACCGACAGGGCGTCACTGAAGCTTTCTTT
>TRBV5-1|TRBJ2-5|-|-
CASSSRGDGGETQYF
TGCGCCAGCAGCTCGAGAGGGGACGGAGGGGAGACCCAGTACTTC
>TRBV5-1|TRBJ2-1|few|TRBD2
CASSLGLAGTYNEQFF
TGCGCCAGCAGCTTGGGGCTAGCGGGGACCTACAATGAGCAGTTCTTC
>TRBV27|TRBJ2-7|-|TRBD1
CASSLDRARSYEQYF
TGTGCCAGCAGTTTAGACAGGGCACGCTCCTACGAGCAGTACTTC
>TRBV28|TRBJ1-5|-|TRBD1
CASTDRGSNQPQHF
TGTGCCAGTACCGACAGGGGGAGTAATCAGCCCCAGCATTTT
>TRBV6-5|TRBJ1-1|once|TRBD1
CASSYPGQGGEAFF
TGTGCCAGCAGTTACCCGGGACAGGGCGGTGAAGCTTTCTTT
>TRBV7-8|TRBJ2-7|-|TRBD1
CASSPRGKTYEQYF
TGTGCCAGCAGCCCCAGGGGGAAAACCTACGAGCAGTACTTC
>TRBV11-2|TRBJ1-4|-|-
CASSLSRGQVYATNEKLFF
TGTGCCAGCAGCCTCTCGAGAGGACAAGTGTACGCAACTAATGAAAAACTGTTTTTT
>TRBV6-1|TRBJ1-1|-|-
CASRLGRTPEAFF
TGTGCCAGCAGGTTGGGGAGGACCCCTGAAGCTTTCTTT
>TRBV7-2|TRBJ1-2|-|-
CASSSDKNYGYTF
TGTGCCAGCAGCTCAGACAAGAACTATGGCTACACCTTC
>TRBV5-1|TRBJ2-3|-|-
CATCRGTASTDTQYF
TGCGCCACCTGCCGGGGGACCGCTAGCACAGATACGCAGTATTTT
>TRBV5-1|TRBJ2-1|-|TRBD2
CASSLGASGTGGEQFF
TGCGCCAGCAGCTTGGGGGCTAGCGGGACGGGGGGTGAGCAGTTCTTC
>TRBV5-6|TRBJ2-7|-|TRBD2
CASSLPGLAGYEQYF
TGTGCCAGCAGCCTACCGGGACTAGCGGGATACGAGCAGTACTTC
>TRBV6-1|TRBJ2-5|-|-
CASSEEGVWETQYF
TGTGCCAGCAGTGAAGAAGGGGTTTGGGAGACCCAGTACTTC
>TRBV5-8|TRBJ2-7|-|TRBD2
CASPDVYGGAYEQYF
TGTGCCAGCCCCGACGTATACGGGGGGGCATACGAGCAGTACTTC
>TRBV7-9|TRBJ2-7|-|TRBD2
CASSPGTSGSVWNF
TGTGCCAGCAGCCCAGGGACTAGCGGGAGTGTATGGAACTTC
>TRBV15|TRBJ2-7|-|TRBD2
CATSAIPWEGASYEQYF
TGTGCCACCAGCGCAATACCTTGGGAGGGAGCGTCCTACGAGCAGTACTTC
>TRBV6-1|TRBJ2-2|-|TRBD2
CASSDGLAGRSTGELFF
TGCGCCAGCAGTGATGGACTAGCGGGAAGGAGCACCGGGGAGCTGTTTTTT
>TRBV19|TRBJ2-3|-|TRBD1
CASSPGQGLNTQYF
TGTGCCAGTAGCCCGGGACAGGGGCTAAATACGCAGTATTTT
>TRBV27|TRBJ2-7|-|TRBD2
CASRTLAGIGEQYF
TGTGCCAGCAGAACACTAGCGGGAATTGGCGAGCAGTACTTC
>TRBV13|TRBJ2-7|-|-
CASSLGPHRNTYEQYF
TGTGCCAGCAGCTTAGGTCCCCACAGAAATACCTACGAGCAGTACTTC
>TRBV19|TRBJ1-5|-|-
CASSAESNQPQHF
TGTGCCAGTAGCGCCGAGAGCAATCAGCCCCAGCATTTT
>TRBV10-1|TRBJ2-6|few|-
CASSESAGSGANVLTF
TGCGCCAGCAGTGAGTCAGCAGGGTCAGGGGCCAACGTCCTGACTTTC
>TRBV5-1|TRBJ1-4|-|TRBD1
CASSDPRGEKLFF
TGCGCCAGCAGCGACCCCAGGGGGGAAAAACTGTTTTTT
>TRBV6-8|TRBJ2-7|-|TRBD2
CASSYSTPGASGRALTSYEQYF
TGTGCCAGCAGTTACTCGACCCCCGGGGCTAGCGGGAGGGCGTTAACCTCCTACGAGCAGTACTTC
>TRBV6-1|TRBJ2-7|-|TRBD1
CASRSATGGIYEQYF
TGTGCCAGCAGGTCCGCGACAGGGGGGATCTACGAGCAGTACTTC
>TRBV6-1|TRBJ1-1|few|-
CASSEVLGTNGGAFF
TGTGCCAGCAGTGAAGTGCTAGGGACCAACGGGGGAGCTTTCTTT
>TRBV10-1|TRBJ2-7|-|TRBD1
CASSESGTAYEQYF
TGCGCCAGCAGTGAGTCCGGGACAGCCTACGAGCAGTACTTC
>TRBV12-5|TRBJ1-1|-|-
CASGLSSRDTEAFF
TGTGCTAGTGGTTTGTCGTCCAGGGACACTGAAGCTTTCTTT
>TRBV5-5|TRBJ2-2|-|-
CASSLTGDSNTGELFF
TGTGCCAGCAGCTTGACAGGTGACTCGAACACCGGGGAGCTGTTTTTT
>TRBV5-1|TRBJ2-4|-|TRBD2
CASSLAGLAGVKNIQYF
TGCGCCAGCAGCTTGGCGGGACTAGCGGGAGTCAAAAACATTCAGTACTTC
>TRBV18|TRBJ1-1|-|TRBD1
CASSPPEGAQNTEAFF
TGTGCCAGCTCACCACCGGAGGGGGCGCAGAACACTGAAGCTTTCTTT
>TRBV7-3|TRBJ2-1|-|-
CASSLTRVHEQFF
TGTGCCAGCAGCTTAACCAGGGTCCATGAGCAGTTCTTC